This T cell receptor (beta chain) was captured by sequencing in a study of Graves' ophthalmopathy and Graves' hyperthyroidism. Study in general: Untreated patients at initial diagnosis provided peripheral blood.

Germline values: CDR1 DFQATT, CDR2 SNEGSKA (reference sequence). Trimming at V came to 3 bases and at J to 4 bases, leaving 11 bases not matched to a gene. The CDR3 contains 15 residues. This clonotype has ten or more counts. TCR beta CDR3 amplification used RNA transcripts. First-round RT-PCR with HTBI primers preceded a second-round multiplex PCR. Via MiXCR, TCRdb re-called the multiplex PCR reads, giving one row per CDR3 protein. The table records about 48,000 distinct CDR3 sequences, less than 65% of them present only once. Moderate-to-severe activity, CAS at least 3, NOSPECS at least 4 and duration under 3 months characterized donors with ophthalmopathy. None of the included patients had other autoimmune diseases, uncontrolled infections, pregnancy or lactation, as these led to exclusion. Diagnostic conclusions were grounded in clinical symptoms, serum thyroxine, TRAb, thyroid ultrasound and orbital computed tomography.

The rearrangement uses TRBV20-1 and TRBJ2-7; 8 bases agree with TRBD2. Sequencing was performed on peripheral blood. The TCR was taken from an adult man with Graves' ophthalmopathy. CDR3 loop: CSASSSGGISYEQYF. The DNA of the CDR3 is TGCAGTGCTAGCTCAAGCGGGGGCATTTCTTACGAGCAGTACTTC.